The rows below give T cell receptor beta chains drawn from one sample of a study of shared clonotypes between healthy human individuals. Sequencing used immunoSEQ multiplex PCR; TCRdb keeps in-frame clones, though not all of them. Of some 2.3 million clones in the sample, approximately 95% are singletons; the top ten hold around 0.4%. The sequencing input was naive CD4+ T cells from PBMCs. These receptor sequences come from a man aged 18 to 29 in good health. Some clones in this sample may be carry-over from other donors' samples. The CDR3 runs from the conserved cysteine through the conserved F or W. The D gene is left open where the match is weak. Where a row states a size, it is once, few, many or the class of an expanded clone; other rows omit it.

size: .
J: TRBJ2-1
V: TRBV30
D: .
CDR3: CASPGRYNEQFF
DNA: TGTGCCTCCCCCGGGCGCTACAATGAGCAGTTCTTC

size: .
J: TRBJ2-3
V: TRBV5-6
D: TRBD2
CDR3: CASSRNGRDYTDTQYF
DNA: TGTGCCAGCAGCCGCAACGGGCGGGACTACACAGATACGCAGTATTTT

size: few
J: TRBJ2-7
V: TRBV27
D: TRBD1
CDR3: CASSPWTGYEQYF
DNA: TGTGCCAGCAGTCCGTGGACAGGCTACGAGCAGTACTTC

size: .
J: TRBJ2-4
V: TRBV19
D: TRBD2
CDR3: CASSIGGSGNIQYF
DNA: TGTGCCAGTAGTATAGGCGGGAGTGGAAACATTCAGTACTTC

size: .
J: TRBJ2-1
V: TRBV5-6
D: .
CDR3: CASSFSLFYNEQFF
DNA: TGTGCCAGCAGCTTTAGTCTATTCTACAATGAGCAGTTCTTC

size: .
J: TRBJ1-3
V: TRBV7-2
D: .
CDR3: CASSLWALNSGNTIYF
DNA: TGTGCCAGCAGCTTATGGGCCCTGAACTCTGGAAACACCATATATTTT

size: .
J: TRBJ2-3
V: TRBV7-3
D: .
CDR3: CASSFGLSTDTQYF
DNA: TGTGCCAGTAGCTTCGGTTTGAGCACAGATACGCAGTATTTT

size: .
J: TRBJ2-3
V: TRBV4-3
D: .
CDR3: CASSQASADTDTQYF
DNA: TGCGCCAGCAGCCAAGCTTCCGCTGACACAGATACGCAGTATTTT

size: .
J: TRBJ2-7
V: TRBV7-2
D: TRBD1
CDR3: CASSLVWDRVDEQYF
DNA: TGTGCCAGCAGCTTAGTTTGGGACAGGGTCGACGAGCAGTACTTC

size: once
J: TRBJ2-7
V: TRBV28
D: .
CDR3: CASSRRTHRSYEQYF
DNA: TGTGCCAGCAGTCGAAGGACACACCGATCCTACGAGCAGTACTTC

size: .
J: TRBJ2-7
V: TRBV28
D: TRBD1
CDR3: CASSPGTGLREQYF
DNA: TGTGCCAGCAGCCCCGGGACAGGGCTTCGTGAGCAGTACTTC

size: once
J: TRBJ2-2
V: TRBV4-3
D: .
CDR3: CASSQIGGADNTGELFF
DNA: TGCGCCAGCAGCCAAATTGGGGGGGCGGACAACACCGGGGAGCTGTTTTTT

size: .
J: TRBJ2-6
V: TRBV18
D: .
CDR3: CASSPRGNSGANVLTF
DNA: TGTGCCAGCTCACCCAGGGGCAACTCTGGGGCCAACGTCCTGACTTTC

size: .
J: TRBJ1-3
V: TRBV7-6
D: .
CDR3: CASSDRDTQLGSGNTIYF
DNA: TGTGCCAGCAGCGACCGGGACACTCAATTGGGGTCTGGAAACACCATATATTTT

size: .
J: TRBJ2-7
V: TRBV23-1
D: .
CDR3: CASSQSAQGTGTAGEQYF
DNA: TGCGCCAGCAGTCAAAGCGCTCAAGGAACAGGGACAGCGGGCGAGCAGTACTTC

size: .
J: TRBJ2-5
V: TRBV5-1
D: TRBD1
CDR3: CASSLRGPETQYF
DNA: TGCGCCAGCAGCTTGAGGGGGCCAGAGACCCAGTACTTC

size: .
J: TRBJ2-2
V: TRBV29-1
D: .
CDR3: CSVEGSRGSNTGELFF
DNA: TGCAGCGTTGAAGGTTCCAGGGGTTCGAACACCGGGGAGCTGTTTTTT

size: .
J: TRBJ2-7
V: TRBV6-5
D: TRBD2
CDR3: CASSRWGGTAYEQYF
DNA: TGTGCCAGCAGCCGCTGGGGGGGGACCGCCTACGAGCAGTACTTC

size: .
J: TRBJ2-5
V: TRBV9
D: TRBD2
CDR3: CASSPGGLAGETQYF
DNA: TGTGCCAGCAGCCCGGGGGGACTAGCGGGAGAGACCCAGTACTTC

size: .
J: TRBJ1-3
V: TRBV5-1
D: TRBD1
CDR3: CASSPYGQGNSGNTIYF
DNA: TGCGCCAGCAGCCCCTACGGACAGGGGAACTCTGGAAACACCATATATTTT

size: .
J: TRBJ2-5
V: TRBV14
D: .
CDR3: CASSHAETQYF
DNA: TGTGCCAGCAGCCACGCAGAGACCCAGTACTTC

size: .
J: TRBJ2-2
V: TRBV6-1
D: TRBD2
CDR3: CASIPGGMNTGELFF
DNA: TGTGCCAGCATCCCGGGAGGGATGAACACCGGGGAGCTGTTTTTT

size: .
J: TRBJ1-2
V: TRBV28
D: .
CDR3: CASSLGLANYGYTF
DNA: TGTGCCAGCAGTTTAGGCCTAGCTAACTATGGCTACACCTTC

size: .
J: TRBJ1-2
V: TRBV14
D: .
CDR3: CASSMRVAGGYTF
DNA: TGTGCCAGCAGTATGCGGGTCGCCGGAGGCTACACCTTC

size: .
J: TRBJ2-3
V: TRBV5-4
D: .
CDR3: CASSLLGTTDTQYF
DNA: TGTGCCAGCAGCTTGTTAGGGACTACAGATACGCAGTATTTT

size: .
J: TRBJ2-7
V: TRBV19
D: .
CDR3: CASSRSKDYEQYF
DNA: TGTGCCAGTTCGCGATCTAAAGACTACGAGCAGTACTTC

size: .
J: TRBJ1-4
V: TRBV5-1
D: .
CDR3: CASSPGPTNEKLFF
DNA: TGCGCCAGCAGCCCGGGACCCACAAATGAAAAACTGTTTTTT

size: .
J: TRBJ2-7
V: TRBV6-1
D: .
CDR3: CASSDLRGGVYEQYF
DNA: TGTGCCAGCAGTGACCTGAGGGGGGGCGTATACGAGCAGTACTTC

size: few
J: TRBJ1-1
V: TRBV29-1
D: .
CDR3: CSVDSRLNTEAFF
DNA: TGCAGCGTTGATAGCCGGTTGAACACTGAAGCTTTCTTT

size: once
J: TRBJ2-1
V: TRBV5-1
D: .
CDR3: CASSGAGRNEQFF
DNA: TGCGCCAGCAGCGGCGCGGGACGGAATGAGCAGTTCTTC

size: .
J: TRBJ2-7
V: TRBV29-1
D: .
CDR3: CSVEVQSGAYEQYF
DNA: TGCAGCGTTGAGGTTCAGAGCGGAGCCTACGAGCAGTACTTC

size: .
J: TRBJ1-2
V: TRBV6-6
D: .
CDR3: CASSYRTLSDGYTF
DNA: TGTGCCAGCAGTTATAGGACACTTTCGGATGGCTACACCTTC

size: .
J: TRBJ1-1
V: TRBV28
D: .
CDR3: CASSSPRVQGAFF
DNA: TGTGCCAGCAGTTCACCCCGAGTTCAGGGAGCTTTCTTT

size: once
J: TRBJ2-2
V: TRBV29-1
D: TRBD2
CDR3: CSVDSAREGTGELFF
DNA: TGCAGCGTTGACTCCGCGAGGGAGGGAACCGGGGAGCTGTTTTTT

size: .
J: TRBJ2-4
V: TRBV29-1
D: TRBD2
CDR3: CSVITSGSNIQYF
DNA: TGCAGCGTCATAACTAGCGGGAGTAACATTCAGTACTTC

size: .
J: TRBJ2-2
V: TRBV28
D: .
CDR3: CASTGSLNTGELFF
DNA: TGTGCCAGCACCGGCTCACTGAACACCGGGGAGCTGTTTTTT

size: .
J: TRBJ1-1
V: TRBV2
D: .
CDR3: CASSEAGFGGEAFF
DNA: TGTGCCAGCAGTGAAGCAGGGTTTGGGGGTGAAGCTTTCTTT

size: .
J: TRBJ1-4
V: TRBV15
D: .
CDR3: CATSARGGREKLFF
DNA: TGTGCCACCAGCGCCCGCGGCGGGCGGGAAAAACTGTTTTTT

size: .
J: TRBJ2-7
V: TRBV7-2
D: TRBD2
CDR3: CASSLDSGSVYEQYF
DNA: TGTGCCAGCAGCTTGGATAGCGGGAGCGTCTACGAGCAGTACTTC

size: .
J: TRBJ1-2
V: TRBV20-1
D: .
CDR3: CSAPLGYGYTF
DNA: TGCAGTGCCCCGCTCGGTTATGGCTACACCTTC

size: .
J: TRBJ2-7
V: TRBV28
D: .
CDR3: CASTMGLAPPYEQYF
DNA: TGTGCCAGCACCATGGGGCTAGCGCCTCCCTACGAGCAGTACTTC

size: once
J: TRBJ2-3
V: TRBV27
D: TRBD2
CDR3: CASSTFSGGGDTQYF
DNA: TGTGCCAGCAGTACCTTTAGCGGGGGGGGAGATACGCAGTATTTT

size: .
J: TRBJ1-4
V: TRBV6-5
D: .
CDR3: CASSYSYSGREKLFF
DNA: TGTGCCAGCAGTTACTCGTACTCCGGCCGTGAAAAACTGTTTTTT

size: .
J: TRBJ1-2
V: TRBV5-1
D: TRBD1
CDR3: CASSPTGEDYGYTF
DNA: TGCGCCAGCAGCCCGACAGGGGAGGACTATGGCTACACCTTC

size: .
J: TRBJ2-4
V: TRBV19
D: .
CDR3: CASETQGGKNIQYF
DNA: TGTGCCAGCGAAACCCAGGGTGGGAAAAACATTCAGTACTTC

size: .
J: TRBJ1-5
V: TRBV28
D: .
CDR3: CASSPPGRANQPQHF
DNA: TGTGCCAGCAGCCCTCCTGGCAGGGCCAATCAGCCCCAGCATTTT

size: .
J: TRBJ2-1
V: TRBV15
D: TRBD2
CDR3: CATSRVFSMVAGVYNEQFF
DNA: TGTGCCACCAGCAGAGTCTTCTCCATGGTAGCGGGAGTCTACAATGAGCAGTTCTTC

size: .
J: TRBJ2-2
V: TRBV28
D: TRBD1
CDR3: CASSWTGNTGELFF
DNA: TGTGCCAGCAGCTGGACAGGGAACACCGGGGAGCTGTTTTTT

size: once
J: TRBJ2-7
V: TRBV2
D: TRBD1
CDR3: CASSPQGVHEQYF
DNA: TGTGCCAGCAGCCCACAGGGGGTTCACGAGCAGTACTTC